Below are 15 T cell receptor beta chains sequenced from a single sample in a study of blood T cell repertoires in COVID-19. TCRdb's copy holds only in-frame clones and misses some; the assay was immunoSEQ multiplex PCR. The sample has about 190,000 clones, 70% to 90% seen once. What was sequenced was peripheral blood. These receptors all come from a man under 40 with acute or convalescent COVID-19.

J is TRBJ2-5 and V is TRBV3-1 (or the pseudogene TRBV3-2), with 9 positions matching TRBD2. CDR1 is LGHDT and CDR2 is YNNKEL in the germline V gene (reference sequence). CDR3 length: 13 amino acids. V trimming: 0 bases; J trimming: 9 bases; junction bases outside the gene matches: 2. The CDR3 loop is CASSQDSGRAQYF. The DNA for the CDR3 is TGTGCCAGCAGCCAAGATAGCGGGAGAGCCCAGTACTTC.

This chain links TRBV6-4 with TRBJ2-1; 10 bases are shared with TRBD2. The CDR3 has 15 amino acids. The germline CDR1 and CDR2 sequences are MRHNA and SNTAGT. Trimming removed 6 bases from V and 4 bases from J; junction bases left unmatched: 6. The CDR3 DNA follows: TGTGCCAGCAGAGAAGCGGGGGGGCCGTACAATGAGCAGTTCTTC. This translates into CASREAGGPYNEQFF.

The V gene is TRBV18, the J gene TRBJ1-1, with D uncertain. Looked up from germline, CDR1 is KGHSH and CDR2 is LQKENI. CDR3 length equals 13 residues. Trimming left V 3 bases short and J 6 bases short, with 11 bases between. The CDR3 DNA reads as TGTGCCAGCTCACCCCTAGAACTCGCTGAAGCTTTCTTT. Translated, it gives CASSPLELAEAFF.

The rearrangement uses TRBV30 and TRBJ2-2, with TRBD2 as a possible D gene (6 bases). This CDR3 region has 12 residues. CDR1 and CDR2 from the germline V gene are GTSNPN and SVGIG (reference sequence). The V end was cut by 3 bases, the J end by 5 bases, with 7 bases between. CDR3 amino acids: CAWRGGTGELFF. CDR3 in DNA: TGTGCCTGGAGGGGGGGAACCGGGGAGCTGTTTTTT.

This chain connects TRBV14 to TRBJ1-4; D is uncertain. Deletions cut 0 bases from V and 7 bases from J, with 9 bases between. The CDR3 has 14 amino acids. Germline assignment: CDR1 SGHDN and CDR2 FVKESK. CDR3 bases: TGTGCCAGCAGCCAAGATGCCGGCGGTGAAAAACTGTTTTTT. Translating gives CASSQDAGGEKLFF.

The CDR3 region is CASRSGGSGTEAFF. The CDR3 nucleotides are TGTGCCAGCAGGTCAGGGGGGTCCGGGACTGAAGCTTTCTTT. The chain couples TRBV28 to TRBJ1-1, with TRBD1 identical over 7 bases. V lost 6 bases, J lost 5 bases, and 9 bases stayed unmatched. Germline V gives CDR1 MDHEN, CDR2 SYDVKM. CDR3 length: 14 residues.

This chain joins TRBV19 and TRBJ2-7; 7 nucleotides line up with TRBD2. Trimming removed 7 bases from V and 3 bases from J; junction bases left unmatched: 6. The germline V gene has CDR1 LNHDA and CDR2 SQIVND (reference sequence). This CDR3 is 13 amino acids long. This CDR3 reads CASTPGRGYEQYF. The CDR3 DNA reads TGTGCCAGTACCCCAGGGAGGGGCTACGAGCAGTACTTC.

A single count supports this clone. This chain connects TRBV30 to TRBJ2-3, with unresolved D. CDR1 is GTSNPN and CDR2 is SVGIG in the germline V gene (reference sequence). The V end lost 5 bases, the J end lost 9 bases, and 30 bases lay between the germline ends. The CDR3 contains 17 residues. DNA for the CDR3: TGTGCCTGGGCCAGTCAAGAACACATTATTCTTCTCGGGACGCAGTATTTT. It specifies CAWASQEHIILLGTQYF.

V gene TRBV7-9 combines with J gene TRBJ1-6, with 8 nucleotides matching TRBD1. Trimming at V came to 5 bases and at J to 6 bases, leaving 9 bases not matched to a gene. The CDR3 sequence is 16 residues long. Germline CDR1 SEHNR, CDR2 FQNEAQ (reference sequence). CDR3: CASSIIGTGGNSPLHF. The DNA for the CDR3 is TGTGCCAGCAGCATCATAGGGACAGGCGGTAATTCACCCCTCCACTTT.

V gene TRBV19 combines with J gene TRBJ1-4; a weak D match, TRBD1 (5 bases). The length of the CDR3 is 15 residues. Per the germline V gene, CDR1 is LNHDA and CDR2 is SQIVND (reference sequence). V was trimmed by 5 bases and J by 1 base, leaving 11 bases between them. CDR3 nucleotide sequence: TGTGCCAGTAGTCTCTCAGGGAAAACTAATGAAAAACTGTTTTTT. This codes for CASSLSGKTNEKLFF.

The chain employs TRBV4-1 and TRBJ2-3; D may be TRBD2 (6 bases). Trimming left V 1 base short and J 1 base short, with 12 bases between. This CDR3 comprises 16 residues. The germline CDR1 and CDR2 sequences are MGHRA and YSYEKL. The CDR3 reads CASSQGGSGGTDTQYF. CDR3 nucleotides: TGCGCCAGCAGCCAAGGGGGTAGCGGAGGCACAGATACGCAGTATTTT.

The rearrangement joins TRBV6-5 to TRBJ1-2; TRBD1 is a possible D gene (6 bases). This CDR3 has 16 residues. V dropped 1 base and J dropped 2 bases, with 14 bases sitting between them. The germline V gene has CDR1 MNHEY and CDR2 SVGAGI. The CDR3 is CASSYFSDRFNYGYTF. CDR3 in DNA: TGTGCCAGCAGTTACTTTTCGGACAGATTCAACTATGGCTACACCTTC.

The chain employs TRBV7-3 and TRBJ2-7, with TRBD2 identical over 7 bases. Trimming cost V 4 bases and J 8 bases; bases outside gene matches: 14. Germline CDR1 SGHTA, CDR2 FQGTGA. The CDR3 is made up of 15 amino acids. CDR3 region: CASSYTTAGVSKQYF. In nucleotides, the CDR3 is TGTGCCAGCAGCTATACTACGGCGGGAGTCTCCAAGCAGTACTTC.

The chain uses TRBV4-1 and TRBJ1-2, with 9 bases fitting TRBD1. Germline V lookup: CDR1 MGHRA, CDR2 YSYEKL. The CDR3 loop spans 17 amino acids. J was trimmed by 4 bases and V by 0 bases; bases with no gene match: 9. CDR3 sequence: CASSQDLGTGSFYGYTF. The DNA of the CDR3 is TGCGCCAGCAGCCAAGATCTAGGGACAGGGAGTTTCTATGGCTACACCTTC.

The chain links TRBV6-5 to TRBJ2-1; 7 bases fit TRBD1. The CDR3 has 15 amino acids. Germline CDR1 MNHEY, CDR2 SVGAGI. V lost 2 bases to trimming and J lost 3 bases; unmatched junction nucleotides: 4. The DNA of the CDR3 is TGTGCCAGCAGTTACGACAGGGTCGGCTACAATGAGCAGTTCTTC. Translated: CASSYDRVGYNEQFF.